This entry lists 10 T cell receptor beta chains sequenced from one sample in a study of control samples from healthy donors and cancer patients. Here immunoSEQ multiplex PCR was the method, and the copy in TCRdb shows in-frame clones only, minus some. This repertoire shows some 410,000 clones, 80% to 95% found once; its top ten account for around 6.5%. Sequenced material: PBMCs. These TCRs come from a man aged 40-55 years with head and neck cancer.

The chain carries TRBV5-6 and TRBJ2-1; no clear D. The CDR3 is 12 residues long. Germline loops: CDR1 SGHDT, CDR2 YYEEEE. V was clipped by 4 bases and J by 8 bases, with 10 bases between them. The CDR3 is CASSTLDDEQFF. CDR3 DNA: TGTGCCAGCAGCACCCTGGACGATGAGCAGTTCTTC.

V usage is TRBV23-1 and J usage is TRBJ1-1, with D unclear. TRBV23-1 is sorted into the ORF group, with uncertain function. The CDR3 consists of 12 residues. Trimming cost V 8 bases and J 6 bases, with 13 bases left between them. The CDR3 DNA is TGCGCCAGCTGGGCGATTCGGGCTGAAGCTTTCTTT. It encodes CASWAIRAEAFF.

This chain connects TRBV15 to TRBJ1-3; D possibly corresponds to TRBD1 (6 bases). Trimming shortened V by 1 base and J by 3 bases, and 10 bases separated the two germline ends. This CDR3 spans 15 amino acids. Germline loops: CDR1 LNHNV, CDR2 YYDKDF (reference sequence). CDR3 DNA: TGTGCCACCAGCAGAGCCAGGGGTTATGGAAACACCATATATTTT. Amino acids: CATSRARGYGNTIYF. The variable domain in full, with the rest retrieved from reference TRBV15 and TRBJ1-3, is DAMVIQNPRYQVTQFGKPVTLSCSQTLNHNVMYWYQQKSSQAPKLLFHYYDKDFNNEADTPDNFQSRRPNTSFCFLDIRSPGLGDTAMYLCATSRARGYGNTIYFGEGSWLTVV.

In its sample, this clone was seen once. This chain links TRBV6-1 with TRBJ2-3; D remains unclear. The CDR3 spans 14 residues. Trimming removed 2 bases from V and 4 bases from J, with 10 bases in between. In germline, CDR1 is MNHNS, CDR2 SASEGT. CDR3: CASSEIWAADTQYF. The CDR3 coding sequence is TGTGCCAGCAGTGAAATTTGGGCGGCAGATACGCAGTATTTT.

This rearrangement joins TRBV19 to TRBJ2-3; 12 bases line up with TRBD1. Germline V gene lookup returns CDR1 LNHDA and CDR2 SQIVND (reference sequence). The CDR3 is 15 residues long. With V trimmed by 7 bases and J by 5 bases, 7 bases remained unmatched. CDR3 sequence (DNA): TGTGCCAGTACCCCCCGGGACAGGGGGCTAGATACGCAGTATTTT. This codes for CASTPRDRGLDTQYF.

The rearrangement uses TRBV27 and TRBJ2-6, with D hard to call. Germline-derived CDR1 and CDR2 are MNHEY and SMNVEV (reference sequence). V was pared by 3 bases and J by 2 bases, with 8 bases between. The CDR3 totals 15 residues. The CDR3: CASSFQDPGANVLTF. CDR3 in DNA: TGTGCCAGCAGTTTTCAGGACCCTGGGGCCAACGTCCTGACTTTC.

The chain recombines TRBV3-1 (or the pseudogene TRBV3-2) with TRBJ2-2, with 8 bases identical to TRBD1. CDR1 and CDR2 (germline): LGHDT, YNNKEL (reference sequence). The CDR3 loop spans 13 amino acids. V shed 6 bases and J 6 bases; nucleotides not matched to a gene: 3. In nucleotides, the CDR3 is TGTGCCAGCAGGCGGACAGGGCCCGGGGAGCTGTTTTTT. Translation gives CASRRTGPGELFF.

The count of this clone is one. The V gene is TRBV14, the J gene TRBJ2-7, with D perhaps TRBD1 or TRBD2 (6 bases each). Trimming removed 1 base from V and 2 bases from J, with 15 bases in between. CDR3 length: 16 amino acids. Germline CDR1 SGHDN, CDR2 FVKESK. The CDR3 bases are TGTGCCAGCAGCCAAGCCGGGACTGGGACAACCTACGAGCAGTACTTC. Protein sequence: CASSQAGTGTTYEQYF.

The chain has TRBV18 and TRBJ2-5; maybe TRBD2 (5 bases). CDR1 and CDR2 from the germline V gene are KGHSH and LQKENI. V shed 2 bases and J shed 4 bases, with 11 bases lying between them. This CDR3 is 14 amino acids long. In DNA, the CDR3 is TGTGCCAGCTCACCAAGCGGCAACTCAGAGACCCAGTACTTC. Translated, it gives CASSPSGNSETQYF.

The chain links TRBV5-5 to TRBJ1-4; D is undetermined. Germline CDR1 is SGHKS and CDR2 is YYEKEE (reference sequence). V was shortened by 0 bases and J by 3 bases, with 12 bases between the two germline ends. This CDR3 is built from 16 residues. The CDR3: CASSLGPPLANEKLFF. DNA for the CDR3: TGTGCCAGCAGCTTGGGCCCCCCTCTGGCTAATGAAAAACTGTTTTTT.